One and the same sample provided the 17 T cell receptor beta chains below, sequenced in a study of OX40 agonist ivuxolimab in advanced cancers. To prepare the library, the immunoSEQ multiplex PCR assay was applied. TCRdb carries this immuneACCESS record with in-frame sequences only. Its versions omit some clonotypes, under half of them owing to an unresolved V gene in the studies checked, with the rest unexplained. Here the sample has around 83,000 clones; about 88% occur a single time. Of the sample, 4.1% falls within the top ten clones. Material: CD4+ or CD8+ T cells sorted from blood, obtained in a trial of the OX40 agonist ivuxolimab. These receptors originate from an adult with an advanced solid tumor such as melanoma, head and neck, liver or kidney cancer.

V gene TRBV7-9 combines with J gene TRBJ2-7; 11 nucleotides align to TRBD2. CDR3 length: 17 residues. J lost 3 bases, V lost 4 bases, and 11 bases had no gene match. Germline CDR1 is SEHNR and CDR2 is FQNEAQ (reference sequence). CDR3 in DNA: TGTGCCAGCAGCTCCCAGTCCGGGACTAGCGGTTACTACGAGCAGTACTTC. This encodes CASSSQSGTSGYYEQYF.

The chain recombines TRBV2 with TRBJ2-3, with 12 bases that match TRBD2. CDR1 is SNHLY and CDR2 is FYNNEI in the germline V gene. The CDR3 is 14 amino acids. The J segment lost 4 bases and the V segment lost 8 bases, leaving 4 bases of the junction unmatched. The chain's CDR3 is CASGRLAGADTQYF. DNA for the CDR3: TGTGCCAGCGGACGACTAGCGGGAGCAGATACGCAGTATTTT.

This chain uses TRBV28 with TRBJ2-5, with 11 bases fitting TRBD2. The CDR3 is 13 residues long. V shed 3 bases and J 7 bases; nucleotides not matched to a gene: 1. Germline loops: CDR1 MDHEN, CDR2 SYDVKM. CDR3 protein: CASSFGLAGTQYF. The DNA for the CDR3 is TGTGCCAGCAGTTTCGGACTAGCGGGGACCCAGTACTTC.

The V and J genes are TRBV18 and TRBJ1-2, with 8 nucleotides matching TRBD1. Trimming at V came to 8 bases and at J to 2 bases, leaving 4 bases not matched to a gene. This CDR3 has 13 amino acids. Germline assignment: CDR1 KGHSH and CDR2 LQKENI. The CDR3 DNA is TGTGCCAGCCAAAGGGACAGGAACTATGGCTACACCTTC. Its protein is CASQRDRNYGYTF.

This sequence joins TRBV18 and TRBJ2-2, with D uncertain. V was trimmed by 2 bases and J by 3 bases, leaving 1 base between them. The CDR3 has 12 residues. From germline, CDR1 is KGHSH and CDR2 LQKENI. The CDR3 bases are TGTGCCAGCTCACCATACACCGGGGAGCTGTTTTTT. Its protein product is CASSPYTGELFF.

The chain carries TRBV7-3 and TRBJ1-1, with unresolved D. In germline, CDR1 is SGHTA, CDR2 FQGTGA. The CDR3 spans 13 residues. V was pared by 4 bases and J by 1 base, with 7 bases between. The CDR3 DNA follows: TGTGCCAGCAGCTCCAAGAAGAACACTGAAGCTTTCTTT. Amino acids: CASSSKKNTEAFF.

The V gene is TRBV4-1, the J gene TRBJ2-4, with a weak D call TRBD1 (5 bases). The CDR3 runs 13 residues. Germline CDR1 is MGHRA and CDR2 is YSYEKL. V was shortened by 1 base and J by 8 bases, with 9 bases between the two germline ends. CDR3 sequence: CASSQGRDDIQYF. The CDR3 region has the DNA TGCGCCAGCAGCCAAGGCAGGGATGACATTCAGTACTTC.

The chain links TRBV7-2 to TRBJ2-2, with 7 nucleotides matching TRBD2. V was pared by 4 bases and J by 2 bases, with 7 bases of the junction left unmatched. This CDR3 comprises 16 residues. Germline CDR1 SGHTA, CDR2 FQGNSA. The CDR3 here is CASSYNQRGNTGELFF. The CDR3 DNA reads as TGTGCCAGCAGCTATAATCAGCGGGGAAACACCGGGGAGCTGTTTTTT.

The chain joins TRBV14 to TRBJ1-1; D ambiguous. The CDR3 spans 12 residues. V shed 4 bases and J shed 0 bases, with 3 bases lying between them. Per the germline V gene, CDR1 is SGHDN and CDR2 is FVKESK. CDR3 nucleotides: TGTGCCAGCAGCCTGATGAACACTGAAGCTTTCTTT. Residues: CASSLMNTEAFF.

The chain employs TRBV27 and TRBJ1-6; tentative D call: TRBD1 (5 bases). CDR3 length equals 15 residues. Deletions cut 6 bases from V and 7 bases from J, with 16 bases between. Germline CDR1 reads MNHEY; CDR2 reads SMNVEV (reference sequence). The CDR3 region has the DNA TGTGCCAGCAGACCTAACAGGTTACAGAATTCACCCCTCCACTTT. It codes for CASRPNRLQNSPLHF.

The sample holds one count of this clone. The chain links TRBV13 to TRBJ2-3; 10 bases align to TRBD2. The CDR3 extends over 16 amino acids. V trimming: 0 bases; J trimming: 5 bases; junction bases outside the gene matches: 5. From germline, CDR1 is PRHDT and CDR2 FYEKMQ (reference sequence). This CDR3 is CASSLGTRLAGDTQYF. The CDR3, as DNA: TGTGCCAGCAGCTTAGGCACGAGACTAGCGGGAGATACGCAGTATTTT.

This sequence joins TRBV11-2 and TRBJ2-5, with 9 bases matching TRBD2. Germline V gene data show CDR1 as SGHAT and CDR2 as FQNNGV. CDR3 length: 14 amino acids. Germline trimming cut 1 base from V and 4 bases from J; bases unmatched to any gene: 1. CDR3 region: CASSLVLAGETQYF. In nucleotides, the CDR3 is TGTGCCAGCAGCTTAGTACTAGCGGGAGAGACCCAGTACTTC.

The V and J genes are TRBV6-5 and TRBJ2-3; TRBD2 might be the D (5 bases). The CDR3 spans 14 residues. Germline V lookup: CDR1 MNHEY, CDR2 SVGAGI. Trimming removed 5 bases at V and 4 bases at J, with 13 bases between. CDR3 sequence reads: CASSDLLGSDTQYF. The CDR3 DNA sequence: TGTGCCAGCAGTGACCTACTAGGGTCAGATACGCAGTATTTT.

This chain joins TRBV2 and TRBJ1-2; tentatively, D is TRBD1 (6 bases). The CDR3 loop spans 14 amino acids. Trimming cost V 4 bases and J 7 bases, with 16 bases left between them. Germline loops: CDR1 SNHLY, CDR2 FYNNEI. For the CDR3, the DNA is TGTGCCAGCAGTGTTGAACAGGGCGCCGGTGGCTACACCTTC. It encodes CASSVEQGAGGYTF.

The chain is built from TRBV7-9 and TRBJ1-3; 7 bases line up with TRBD1. Germline V gene data show CDR1 as SEHNR and CDR2 as FQNEAQ (reference sequence). This CDR3 is built from 16 residues. The trim removed 3 bases at V and 3 bases at J, leaving 8 bases unmatched. The DNA of the CDR3 is TGTGCCAGCAGCTTCCTAACAGGGGACAGTGGAAACACCATATATTTT. This encodes CASSFLTGDSGNTIYF. The entire variable domain, with the rest obtained from reference TRBV7-9 and TRBJ1-3, is as follows: DTGVSQNPRHKITKRGQNVTFRCDPISEHNRLYWYRQTLGQGPEFLTYFQNEAQLEKSRLLSDRFSAERPKGSFSTLEIQRTEQGDSAMYLCASSFLTGDSGNTIYFGEGSWLTVV.

The chain uses TRBV11-3 and TRBJ2-2, with TRBD2 matching over 10 bases. With 3 bases clipped from V and 4 bases from J, the junction kept 2 bases outside the gene matches. CDR3 length: 15 amino acids. CDR1 and CDR2 (germline): SGHNT, YENEEA. This CDR3 is CASSFWTSGTGELFF. Here the CDR3 DNA reads TGTGCCAGCAGCTTCTGGACTAGCGGCACCGGGGAGCTGTTTTTT.

This chain connects TRBV5-1 to TRBJ2-3, with 13 bases matching TRBD2. CDR1 is SGHRS, CDR2 YFSETQ, per germline. With V trimmed by 6 bases and J by 2 bases, 3 bases remained unmatched. CDR3 length: 15 amino acids. The CDR3 DNA reads TGCGCCAGCACACTAGCGGGAGGGCCCACAGATACGCAGTATTTT. It translates to CASTLAGGPTDTQYF.